Following are 26 T cell receptor beta chains from one sample sequenced in a study of T-cell reconstitution after alpha-beta-depleted transplantation in children. Unique molecular identifiers were incorporated during preparation of the TCRbeta library. MiXCR, applied by TCRdb to the PCR reads, yields one record per CDR3 protein. Among around 600,000 distinct CDR3 sequences listed, over 9.5% were seen once. The sequenced sample was PBMCs from the stem cell graft donor, obtained from the stem cell graft. These receptors all stem from a human donor who donated a stem cell graft to a child with acute myeloid leukemia.

This clonotype was counted between two and nine times. The chain joins TRBV19 to TRBJ1-2; D call uncertain. CDR3 length: 13 residues. V lost 9 bases and J lost 4, with 15 bases in between. The germline CDR1 and CDR2 sequences are LNHDA and SQIVND (reference sequence). CDR3 in DNA: TGTGCCAGCGTAAGGGCCGAGAGCTATGGCTACACCTTC. It encodes CASVRAESYGYTF.

About this clonotype: Given a much more abundant clone one base away, this may be a read error. V is TRBV12-3 or TRBV12-4 and J is TRBJ2-3; TRBD2 is a possible D gene (7 bases). V lost 8 bases and J 2 bases, leaving 26 bases between the germline ends. CDR3 length: 18 residues. CDR3 in DNA: TGTGCCAGCTGTCTCATCACGGGGGGCCGACCTCACACAGATACGCAGTATTTT. It yields the protein CASCLITGGRPHTDTQYF.

This clonotype was detected many times. The chain links TRBV6-2 or TRBV6-3 to TRBJ1-2; unclear D gene. With 0 bases removed from V and 8 bases from J, the gap between germline ends came to 16 bases. The V gene's germline CDR1 is MNHEY and CDR2 SVGEGT. This CDR3 region has 15 residues. CDR3 residues: CASSYSSSLWGGYTF. DNA of the CDR3: TGTGCCAGCAGTTACTCGAGCTCCCTCTGGGGAGGCTACACCTTC.

This clonotype has just a few counts. This chain uses TRBV4-3 with TRBJ2-4; D may match TRBD1 or TRBD2 (5 bases each). The CDR3 is 17 residues long. Trimming shortened V by 0 bases and J by 1 base, and 13 bases separated the two germline ends. The germline CDR1 and CDR2 sequences are LGHNA and YSLEER. CDR3 sequence reads: CASSQDNGARAKNIQYF. Here the CDR3 DNA reads TGCGCCAGCAGCCAAGATAACGGGGCGCGGGCCAAAAACATTCAGTACTTC.

This clonotype has just a few counts. V gene TRBV29-1 combines with J gene TRBJ2-5; D is undetermined. In germline, CDR1 is SQVTM, CDR2 ANQGSEA. V was clipped by 3 bases and J by 0 bases, with 11 bases between them. The length of the CDR3 is 14 residues. The CDR3 loop reads CSVDVQTDQETQYF. CDR3 DNA sequence: TGCAGCGTTGATGTCCAGACGGACCAAGAGACCCAGTACTTC. Combining the CDR3 with reference TRBV29-1 and TRBJ2-5 gives the whole variable domain SAVISQKPSRDICQRGTSLTIQCQVDSQVTMMFWYRQQPGQSLTLIATANQGSEATYESGFVIDKFPISRPNLTFSTLTVSNMSPEDSSIYLCSVDVQTDQETQYFGPGTRLLVL.

The chain joins TRBV3-1 to TRBJ2-1; D not resolved. The CDR3 extends over 14 amino acids. Germline V gives CDR1 LGHDT, CDR2 YNNKEL (reference sequence). V was pared by 1 base and J by 5 bases, with 9 bases between. The CDR3 bases are TGTGCCAGCAGCCAAGCCGGAGTAAACAATGAGCAGTTCTTC. Translation: CASSQAGVNNEQFF.

There are many counts of this clonotype. V and J are TRBV4-2 and TRBJ2-7; D uncertain. The CDR3 is 14 residues long. V lost 3 bases, J lost 2 bases, and 11 bases lay in between. Germline values: CDR1 LGHNA, CDR2 YNFKEQ. The CDR3 sequence: CASSHGPFTYEQYF. In nucleotides, the CDR3 is TGTGCCAGCAGCCATGGTCCCTTTACCTACGAGCAGTACTTC.

In its sample, this clonotype was seen a few times. This chain joins TRBV18 and TRBJ2-7; 13 bases fit TRBD2. V lost 3 bases, J lost 0 bases, and 14 bases stayed unmatched. The germline gives CDR1 KGHSH, CDR2 LQKENI. The CDR3 is 20 residues long. The CDR3 DNA is TGTGCCAGCTCACCGCTAGGACTAGCGGGAGCGGTCTCCAGCTCCTACGAGCAGTACTTC. It specifies CASSPLGLAGAVSSSYEQYF.

In this sample, this clonotype turned up a few times. The rearrangement joins TRBV30 to TRBJ1-3; D not certain. This CDR3 is built from 13 residues. From germline, CDR1 is GTSNPN and CDR2 SVGIG (reference sequence). Trimming cost V 5 bases and J 0 bases, with 8 bases left between them. CDR3 sequence: CAWSSYSGNTIYF. CDR3 sequence (DNA): TGTGCCTGGTCCTCCTACTCTGGAAACACCATATATTTT.

In its sample, this clonotype was seen many times. The chain uses TRBV29-1 and TRBJ2-7, with TRBD2 matching 9 bases. The CDR3 totals 15 residues. Germline trimming cut 6 bases from V and 7 bases from J; bases unmatched to any gene: 16. In germline, CDR1 is SQVTM, CDR2 ANQGSEA. The CDR3 reads CSVTGGRAGLGEQYF. The CDR3, as DNA: TGCAGCGTCACGGGCGGGAGGGCCGGTCTGGGGGAGCAGTACTTC.

This clonotype occurred many times. The chain couples TRBV12-3 or TRBV12-4 to TRBJ1-1; D gene unclear. The CDR3 is 13 residues long. Between the trimmed V and J ends, which lost 2 bases and 5 bases, there was a span of 9 bases. Here the CDR3 reads CASSLKVETEAFF. As DNA, the CDR3 is TGTGCCAGCAGTTTAAAGGTAGAGACTGAAGCTTTCTTT.

This clonotype has a handful of counts. J is TRBJ2-4 and V is TRBV28, with TRBD2 identical over 12 bases. The CDR3 sequence is 14 residues long. V was clipped by 5 bases and J by 9 bases; unmatched bases: 5. Germline V CDR1 and CDR2: MDHEN, SYDVKM. In nucleotides, the CDR3 is TGTGCCAGCAGTCCCGGGACTAGCGGGTCCATTCAGTACTTC. Its protein product is CASSPGTSGSIQYF.

This clonotype was seen ten or more times. The V gene is TRBV27, the J gene TRBJ2-1; D remains unclear. Germline values: CDR1 MNHEY, CDR2 SMNVEV (reference sequence). The length of the CDR3 is 12 residues. V was cut by 4 bases and J by 6 bases, with 7 bases left in between. CDR3 nucleotides: TGTGCCAGCAGTTCCATCCTCAATGAGCAGTTCTTC. As protein: CASSSILNEQFF.

This clonotype occurred a few times. Written as DNA, the CDR3 is TGCAGTGCTAGGGGGACCCAAGGCCTCACAGATACGCAGTATTTT. It codes for CSARGTQGLTDTQYF. The chain uses TRBV20-1 and TRBJ2-3, with D possibly called TRBD1 or TRBD2 (5 bases each). Germline CDR1 reads DFQATT; CDR2 reads SNEGSKA (reference sequence). The V gene lost 3 bases and the J gene lost 2 bases, with 15 bases spanning the gap. CDR3 length: 15 amino acids.

This clonotype was recorded a few times. This sequence joins TRBV30 and TRBJ2-1; D is possibly TRBD2 (6 bases). CDR3 size: 14 residues. Germline CDR1 reads GTSNPN; CDR2 reads SVGIG (reference sequence). The V end lost 1 base, the J end lost 12 bases, and 19 bases lay between the germline ends. The CDR3 spells CAWSAPPGGLVQFF. The CDR3 DNA reads as TGTGCCTGGAGTGCCCCCCCCGGGGGTTTGGTGCAGTTCTTC.

This clonotype has a handful of counts. This sequence joins TRBV2 and TRBJ1-5; the D gene is possibly TRBD1 (6 bases). With 1 base removed from V and 7 bases from J, the gap between germline ends came to 14 bases. CDR3 length: 15 amino acids. The germline V gene has CDR1 SNHLY and CDR2 FYNNEI. The CDR3 reads CASSEDAGAGQPQHF. CDR3 bases: TGTGCCAGCAGTGAAGACGCGGGGGCCGGACAGCCCCAGCATTTT.

This clonotype was recorded at least ten times. This chain uses TRBV14 with TRBJ2-1; 8 nucleotides line up with TRBD2. Germline-derived CDR1 and CDR2 are SGHDN and FVKESK. V gave up 1 base and J gave up 4 bases; unmatched junction bases: 6. This CDR3 is 16 amino acids long. CDR3 bases: TGTGCCAGCAGCCAAGCGGGCGGGAGGCTTTACAATGAGCAGTTCTTC. It codes for CASSQAGGRLYNEQFF.

The V gene is TRBV9, the J gene TRBJ1-4; tentative D call: TRBD1 (6 bases). The germline V gene has CDR1 SGDLS and CDR2 YYNGEE. CDR3 size: 18 residues. V was shortened by 4 bases and J by 5 bases, with 24 bases between the two germline ends. CDR3 amino acids: CASSRGQPRIGPNEKLFF. The CDR3 nucleotides read TGTGCCAGCAGCCGCGGACAGCCACGCATTGGCCCAAATGAAAAACTGTTTTTT.

There are many counts of this clonotype. This sequence joins TRBV3-1 and TRBJ2-1, with unresolved D. Germline V gives CDR1 LGHDT, CDR2 YNNKEL (reference sequence). V dropped 0 bases and J dropped 4 bases, with 10 bases sitting between them. The CDR3 runs 15 residues. The CDR3 here is CASSQDVGRYNEQFF. The CDR3 nucleotides read TGTGCCAGCAGCCAAGATGTTGGTCGATACAATGAGCAGTTCTTC.

CDR3 sequence (DNA): TGTGCCAGCAGCTCGACAGGACAGGTAAACGTCCTGACTTTC. Amino acids: CASSSTGQVNVLTF. This rearrangement joins TRBV7-2 to TRBJ2-6; 7 bases map to TRBD1. The V gene's germline CDR1 is SGHTA and CDR2 FQGNSA. V lost 4 bases, J lost 10 bases, and 7 bases stayed unmatched. This CDR3 spans 14 amino acids. Full variable domain (rest looked up from reference TRBV7-2 and TRBJ2-6): GAGVSQSPSNKVTEKGKDVELRCDPISGHTALYWYRQSLGQGLEFLIYFQGNSAPDKSGLPSDRFSAERTGGSVSTLTIQRTQQEDSAVYLCASSSTGQVNVLTFGAGSRLTVL.

This clonotype occurred many times. The rearrangement joins TRBV6-4 to TRBJ2-7; D is perhaps TRBD2 (6 bases). CDR3 length equals 17 residues. CDR1 and CDR2 from the germline V gene are MRHNA and SNTAGT. The ends were cut back, 7 bases at V and 0 bases at J, with 22 bases in the middle. The CDR3 reads CASKVKGGGNFSYEQYF. CDR3 DNA sequence: TGTGCCAGCAAGGTGAAGGGTGGCGGGAATTTCTCCTACGAGCAGTACTTC.

The gene calls are TRBV5-1 and TRBJ2-3; TRBD2 matches at 9 bases. CDR1 is SGHRS, CDR2 YFSETQ, per germline. V was clipped by 3 bases and J by 2 bases; unmatched bases: 4. The length of the CDR3 is 15 residues. CDR3 nucleotide sequence: TGCGCCAGCAGCTACGGACTAGCGATCACAGATACGCAGTATTTT. Residues: CASSYGLAITDTQYF.

This clonotype was detected only a few times. The V call is TRBV15, the J call TRBJ1-3, with no clear D. This CDR3 spans 15 amino acids. Germline V CDR1 and CDR2: LNHNV, YYDKDF (reference sequence). V gave up 5 bases and J gave up 0 bases, with 11 bases separating them. In DNA form, the CDR3 reads TGTGCCACCAGCGAACGCCGGATCTCTGGAAACACCATATATTTT. Translating gives CATSERRISGNTIYF.

In this sample, this clonotype turned up many times. The chain employs TRBV9 and TRBJ1-2; D remains ambiguous. V lost 5 bases, J lost 4 bases, and 15 bases lay in between. CDR1 is SGDLS, CDR2 YYNGEE, per germline. The CDR3 loop spans 14 amino acids. The CDR3 protein is CASRTSGSAYGYTF. The DNA of the CDR3 is TGTGCCAGCAGAACAAGCGGCAGCGCCTATGGCTACACCTTC.

This clonotype was detected only a few times. This chain connects TRBV7-2 to TRBJ1-2; 7 nucleotides agree with TRBD1. The CDR3 has 16 residues. Unmatched junction bases numbered 9, after V lost 1 base and J lost 4 bases. Per germline, CDR1 SGHTA and CDR2 FQGNSA. The CDR3 DNA reads as TGTGCCAGCAGCTTAGATTGGCGGGGACAGCTCTATGGCTACACCTTC. Translating it yields CASSLDWRGQLYGYTF.

This clonotype was detected only a few times. This chain links TRBV20-1 with TRBJ2-7; D call uncertain. Germline V gives CDR1 DFQATT, CDR2 SNEGSKA (reference sequence). The CDR3 totals 10 residues. V lost 6 bases, J lost 2 bases, and 5 bases lay in between. CDR3 bases: TGCAGTGCAGAGACCTACGAGCAGTACTTC. This encodes CSAETYEQYF.